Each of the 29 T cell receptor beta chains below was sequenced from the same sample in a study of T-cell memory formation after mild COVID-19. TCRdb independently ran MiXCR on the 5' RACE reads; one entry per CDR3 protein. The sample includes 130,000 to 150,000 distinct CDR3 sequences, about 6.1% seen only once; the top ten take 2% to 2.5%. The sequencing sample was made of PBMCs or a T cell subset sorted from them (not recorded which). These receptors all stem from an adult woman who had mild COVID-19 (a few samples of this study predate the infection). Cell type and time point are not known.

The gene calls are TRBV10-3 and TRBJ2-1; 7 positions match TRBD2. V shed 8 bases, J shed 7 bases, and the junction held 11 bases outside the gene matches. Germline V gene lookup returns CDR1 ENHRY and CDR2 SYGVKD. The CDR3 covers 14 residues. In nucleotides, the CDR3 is TGTGCCATCGGTCCCGCGGGGGATTTAAATGAGCAGTTCTTC. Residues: CAIGPAGDLNEQFF.

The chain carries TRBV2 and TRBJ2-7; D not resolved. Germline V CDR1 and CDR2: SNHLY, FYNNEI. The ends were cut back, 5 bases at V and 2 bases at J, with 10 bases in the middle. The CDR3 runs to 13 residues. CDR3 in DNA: TGTGCCAGCAGTCTCCAAAGCGCCTACGAGCAGTACTTC. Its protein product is CASSLQSAYEQYF.

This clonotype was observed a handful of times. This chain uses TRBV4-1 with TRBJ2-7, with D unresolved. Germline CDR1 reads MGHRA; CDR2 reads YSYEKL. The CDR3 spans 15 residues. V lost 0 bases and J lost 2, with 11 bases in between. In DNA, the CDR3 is TGCGCCAGCAGCCAAGAATTAGAGTACCCCTACGAGCAGTACTTC. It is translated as CASSQELEYPYEQYF.

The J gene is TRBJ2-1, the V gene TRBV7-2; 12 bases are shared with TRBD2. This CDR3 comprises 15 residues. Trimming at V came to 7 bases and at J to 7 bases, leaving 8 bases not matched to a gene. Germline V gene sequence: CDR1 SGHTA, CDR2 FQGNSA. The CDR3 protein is CASTRGLAGLNEQFF. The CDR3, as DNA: TGTGCCAGCACCCGAGGACTAGCGGGACTAAATGAGCAGTTCTTC.

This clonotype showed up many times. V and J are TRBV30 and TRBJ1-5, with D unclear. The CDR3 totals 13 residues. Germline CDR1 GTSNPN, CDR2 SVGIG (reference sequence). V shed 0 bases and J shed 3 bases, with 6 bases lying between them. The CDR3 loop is CAWSVRDNQPQHF. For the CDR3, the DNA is TGTGCCTGGAGTGTAAGGGACAATCAGCCCCAGCATTTT.

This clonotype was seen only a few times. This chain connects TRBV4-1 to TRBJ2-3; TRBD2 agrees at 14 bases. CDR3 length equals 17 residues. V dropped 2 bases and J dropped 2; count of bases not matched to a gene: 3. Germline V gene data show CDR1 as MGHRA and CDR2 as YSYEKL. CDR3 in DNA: TGCGCCAGCAGCCAATCGGGACTAGCGGGGGTCACAGATACGCAGTATTTT. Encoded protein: CASSQSGLAGVTDTQYF.

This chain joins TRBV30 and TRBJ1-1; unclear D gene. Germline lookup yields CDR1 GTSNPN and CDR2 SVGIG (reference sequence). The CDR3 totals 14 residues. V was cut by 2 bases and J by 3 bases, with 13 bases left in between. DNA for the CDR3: TGTGCCTGGAGTTCGCGGTCCGGGGACACTGAAGCTTTCTTT. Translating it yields CAWSSRSGDTEAFF. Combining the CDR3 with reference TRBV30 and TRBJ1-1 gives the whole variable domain SQTIHQWPATLVQPVGSPLSLECTVEGTSNPNLYWYRQAAGRGLQLLFYSVGIGQISSEVPQNLSASRPQDRQFILSSKKLLLSDSGFYLCAWSSRSGDTEAFFGQGTRLTVV.

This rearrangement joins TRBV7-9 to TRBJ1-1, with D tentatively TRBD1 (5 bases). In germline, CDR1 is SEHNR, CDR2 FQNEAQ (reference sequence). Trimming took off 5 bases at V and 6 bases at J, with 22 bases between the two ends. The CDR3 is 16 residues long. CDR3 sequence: CASSPTPGRKGPEAFF. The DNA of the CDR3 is TGTGCCAGCAGCCCAACGCCGGGACGGAAGGGCCCTGAAGCTTTCTTT.

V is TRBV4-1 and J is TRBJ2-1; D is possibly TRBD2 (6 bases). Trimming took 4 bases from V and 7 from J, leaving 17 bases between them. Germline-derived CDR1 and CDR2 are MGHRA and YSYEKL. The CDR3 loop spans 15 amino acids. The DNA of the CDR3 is TGCGCCAGCAGCCTGCTGGGGGGACCCCCTAATGAGCAGTTCTTC. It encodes CASSLLGGPPNEQFF.

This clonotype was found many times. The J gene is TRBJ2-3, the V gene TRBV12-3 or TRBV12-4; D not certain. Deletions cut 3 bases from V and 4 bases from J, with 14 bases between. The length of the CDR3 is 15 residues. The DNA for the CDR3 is TGTGCCAGCAGTTTTCAGAAGGGTTTATCAGATACGCAGTATTTT. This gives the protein CASSFQKGLSDTQYF.

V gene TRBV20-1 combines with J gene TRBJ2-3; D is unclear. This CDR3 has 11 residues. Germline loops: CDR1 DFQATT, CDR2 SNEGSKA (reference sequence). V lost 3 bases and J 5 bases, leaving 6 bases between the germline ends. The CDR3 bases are TGCAGTGCTAGGAACCAAGATACGCAGTATTTT. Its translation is CSARNQDTQYF.

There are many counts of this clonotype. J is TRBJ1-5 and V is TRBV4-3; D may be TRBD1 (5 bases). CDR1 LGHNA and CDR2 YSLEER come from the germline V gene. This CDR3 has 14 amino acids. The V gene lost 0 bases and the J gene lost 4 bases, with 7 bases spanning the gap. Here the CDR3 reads CASSQETVNQPQHF. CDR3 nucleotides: TGCGCCAGCAGCCAAGAGACAGTTAATCAGCCCCAGCATTTT.

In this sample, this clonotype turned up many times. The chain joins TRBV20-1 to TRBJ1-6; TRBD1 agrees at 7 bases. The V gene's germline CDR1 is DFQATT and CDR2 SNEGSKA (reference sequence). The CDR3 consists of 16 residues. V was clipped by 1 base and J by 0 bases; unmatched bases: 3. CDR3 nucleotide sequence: TGCAGTGCTAGAGGTTCAGGGGGCTCCTATAATTCACCCCTCCACTTT. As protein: CSARGSGGSYNSPLHF.

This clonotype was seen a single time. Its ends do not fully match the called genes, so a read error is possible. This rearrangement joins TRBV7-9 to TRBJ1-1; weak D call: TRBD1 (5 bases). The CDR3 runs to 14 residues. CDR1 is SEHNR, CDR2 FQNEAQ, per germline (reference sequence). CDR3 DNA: TGTGCCAGCAGCTTGGGGCAGGTGAAGACTGAAGCTTTCTTT. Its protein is CASSLGQVKTEAFF.

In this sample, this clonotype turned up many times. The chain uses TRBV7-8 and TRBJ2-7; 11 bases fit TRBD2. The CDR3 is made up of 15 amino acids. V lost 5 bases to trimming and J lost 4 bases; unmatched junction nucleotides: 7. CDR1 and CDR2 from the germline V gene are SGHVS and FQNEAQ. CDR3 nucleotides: TGTGCCAGCAGCACCGTAGCGGGAGGGCCTTACGAGCAGTACTTC. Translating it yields CASSTVAGGPYEQYF. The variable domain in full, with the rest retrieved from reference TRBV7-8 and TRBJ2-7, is GAGVSQSPRYKVAKRGQDVALRCDPISGHVSLFWYQQALGQGPEFLTYFQNEAQLDKSGLPSDRFFAERPEGSVSTLKIQRTQQEDSAVYLCASSTVAGGPYEQYFGPGTRLTVT.

Written as DNA, the CDR3 is TGTGCAAGTCGCTTAGGCCGGGCCATGCGGGGCCGCAACACCGGGGAGCTGTTTTTT. This gives the protein CASRLGRAMRGRNTGELFF. The genes are TRBV12-2 and TRBJ2-2; the table's TRBD1 call for D was not verified on the DNA. TRBV12-2 is given as a pseudogene. The CDR3 extends over 19 amino acids.

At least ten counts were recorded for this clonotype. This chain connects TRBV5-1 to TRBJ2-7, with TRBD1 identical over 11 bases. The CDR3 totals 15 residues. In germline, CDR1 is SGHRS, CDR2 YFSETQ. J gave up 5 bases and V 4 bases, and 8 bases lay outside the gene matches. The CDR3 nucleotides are TGCGCCAGCAGCCGGGACAGGGGGAATAGGGACGAGCAGTACTTC. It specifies CASSRDRGNRDEQYF.

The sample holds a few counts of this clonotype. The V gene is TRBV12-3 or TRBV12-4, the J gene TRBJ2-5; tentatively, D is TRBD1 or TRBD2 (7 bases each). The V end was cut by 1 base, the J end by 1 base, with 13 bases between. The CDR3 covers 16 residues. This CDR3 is CASSLEGRGPQETQYF. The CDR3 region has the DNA TGTGCCAGCAGTTTAGAGGGGAGGGGGCCCCAAGAGACCCAGTACTTC.

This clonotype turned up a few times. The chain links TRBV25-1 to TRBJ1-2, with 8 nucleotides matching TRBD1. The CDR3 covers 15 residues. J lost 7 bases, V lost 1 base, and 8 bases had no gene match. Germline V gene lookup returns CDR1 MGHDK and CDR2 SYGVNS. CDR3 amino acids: CASSELLTGAVGYTF. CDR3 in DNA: TGTGCCAGCAGTGAATTATTGACAGGGGCCGTTGGCTACACCTTC.

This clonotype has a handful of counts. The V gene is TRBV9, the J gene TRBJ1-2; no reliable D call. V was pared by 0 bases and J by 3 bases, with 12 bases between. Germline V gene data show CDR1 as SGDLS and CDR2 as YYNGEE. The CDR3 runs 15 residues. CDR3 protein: CASSVAYQEHYGYTF. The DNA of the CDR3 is TGTGCCAGCAGCGTAGCCTACCAGGAGCACTATGGCTACACCTTC.

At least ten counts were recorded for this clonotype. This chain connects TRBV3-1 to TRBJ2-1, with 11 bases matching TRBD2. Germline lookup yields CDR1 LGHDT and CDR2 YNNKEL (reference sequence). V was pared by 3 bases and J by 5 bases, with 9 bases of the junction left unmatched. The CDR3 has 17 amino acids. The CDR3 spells CASSHYGSGRANNEQFF. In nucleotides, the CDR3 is TGTGCCAGCAGCCACTACGGTAGCGGGAGGGCGAACAATGAGCAGTTCTTC.

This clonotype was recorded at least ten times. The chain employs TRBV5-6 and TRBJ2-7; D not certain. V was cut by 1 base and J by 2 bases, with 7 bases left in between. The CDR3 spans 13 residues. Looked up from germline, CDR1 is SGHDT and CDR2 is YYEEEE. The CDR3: CASSLNTAYEQYF. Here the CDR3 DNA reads TGTGCCAGCAGCTTGAACACAGCCTACGAGCAGTACTTC.

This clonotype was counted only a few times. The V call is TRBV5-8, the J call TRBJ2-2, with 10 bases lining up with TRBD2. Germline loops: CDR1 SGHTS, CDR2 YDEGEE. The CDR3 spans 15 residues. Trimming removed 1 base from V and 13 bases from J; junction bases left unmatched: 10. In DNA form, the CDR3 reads TGTGCCAGCAGCTTGAGTCGGAGCGGGGGGGCCTGGCTGTTTTTT. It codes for CASSLSRSGGAWLFF.

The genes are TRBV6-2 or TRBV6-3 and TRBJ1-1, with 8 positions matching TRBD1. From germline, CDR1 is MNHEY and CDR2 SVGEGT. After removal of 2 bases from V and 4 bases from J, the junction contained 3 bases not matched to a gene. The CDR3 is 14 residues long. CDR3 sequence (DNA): TGTGCCAGCAGTTACAGGACAGGGATCACTGAAGCTTTCTTT. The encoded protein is CASSYRTGITEAFF.

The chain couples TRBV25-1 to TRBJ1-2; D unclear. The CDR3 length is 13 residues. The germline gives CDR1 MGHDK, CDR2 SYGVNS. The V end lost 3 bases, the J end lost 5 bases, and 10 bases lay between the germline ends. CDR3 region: CASSDGRAYGYTF. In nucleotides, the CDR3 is TGTGCCAGCAGTGATGGGCGGGCGTATGGCTACACCTTC.

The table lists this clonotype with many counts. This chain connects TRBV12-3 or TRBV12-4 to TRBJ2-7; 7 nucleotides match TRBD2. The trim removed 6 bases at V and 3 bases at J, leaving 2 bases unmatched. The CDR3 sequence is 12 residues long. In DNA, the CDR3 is TGTGCCAGCAGCCGGGACTACTACGAGCAGTACTTC. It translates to CASSRDYYEQYF.

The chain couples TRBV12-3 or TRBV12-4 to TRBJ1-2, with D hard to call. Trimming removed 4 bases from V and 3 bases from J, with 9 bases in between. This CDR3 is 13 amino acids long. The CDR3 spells CASSSPRDYGYTF. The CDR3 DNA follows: TGTGCCAGCAGTTCCCCCCGGGACTATGGCTACACCTTC.

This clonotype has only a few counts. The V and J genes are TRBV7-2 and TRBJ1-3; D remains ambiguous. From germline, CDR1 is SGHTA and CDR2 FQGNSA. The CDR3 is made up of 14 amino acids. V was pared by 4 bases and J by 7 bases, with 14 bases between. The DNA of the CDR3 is TGTGCCAGCAGCTCGTCCAACCATCCGAACACCATATATTTT. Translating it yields CASSSSNHPNTIYF. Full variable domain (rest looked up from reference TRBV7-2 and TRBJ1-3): GAGVSQSPSNKVTEKGKDVELRCDPISGHTALYWYRQSLGQGLEFLIYFQGNSAPDKSGLPSDRFSAERTGGSVSTLTIQRTQQEDSAVYLCASSSSNHPNTIYFGEGSWLTVV.

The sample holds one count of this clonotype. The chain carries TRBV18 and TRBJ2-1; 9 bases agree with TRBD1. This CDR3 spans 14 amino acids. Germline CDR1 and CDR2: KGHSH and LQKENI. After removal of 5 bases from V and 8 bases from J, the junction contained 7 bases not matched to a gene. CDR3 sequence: CASSARDRVDEQFF. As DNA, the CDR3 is TGTGCCAGCTCAGCCCGGGACAGGGTCGATGAGCAGTTCTTC.